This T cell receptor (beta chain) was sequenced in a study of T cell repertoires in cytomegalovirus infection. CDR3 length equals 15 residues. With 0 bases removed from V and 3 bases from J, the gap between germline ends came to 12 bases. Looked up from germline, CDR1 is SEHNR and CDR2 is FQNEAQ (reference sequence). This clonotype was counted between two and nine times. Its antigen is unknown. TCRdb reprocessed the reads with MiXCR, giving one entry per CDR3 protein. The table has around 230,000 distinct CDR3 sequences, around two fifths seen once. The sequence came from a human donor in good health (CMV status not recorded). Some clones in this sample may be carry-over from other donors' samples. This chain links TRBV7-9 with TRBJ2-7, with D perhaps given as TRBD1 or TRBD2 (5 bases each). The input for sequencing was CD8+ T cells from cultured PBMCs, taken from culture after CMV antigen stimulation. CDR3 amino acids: CASSLAQRGHYEQYF. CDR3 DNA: TGTGCCAGCAGCTTAGCGCAGAGGGGTCACTACGAGCAGTACTTC.